These 2 T cell receptor beta chains share one sample of origin, sequenced in a study of T cells after yellow fever vaccination. TCRdb re-derived calls from the 5' RACE reads in MiXCR, one entry per CDR3 protein. The data contain roughly 48,000 distinct CDR3 sequences, less than 8% of them singletons. The specimen comprised CD8+ T cells not binding an NS4B(214-222) dextramer, sorted from PBMCs, sampled roughly seven weeks after the first yellow fever vaccination. Receptors were obtained from a man aged 18 to 30 who received the YFV17D yellow fever vaccine.

This clonotype was detected ten times or more. This rearrangement joins TRBV4-1 to TRBJ2-1, with unresolved D. The V gene's germline CDR1 is MGHRA and CDR2 YSYEKL. The CDR3 spans 16 residues. Trimming removed 0 bases from V and 2 bases from J, with 11 bases in between. The CDR3 spells CASSQDGLRTYNEQFF. For the CDR3, the DNA is TGCGCCAGCAGCCAAGACGGATTGCGAACCTACAATGAGCAGTTCTTC.

The V gene is TRBV7-6, the J gene TRBJ1-5; 9 bases are a match to TRBD1. Germline-derived CDR1 and CDR2 are SGHVS and FNYEAQ. CDR3 length: 15 residues. V lost 3 bases to trimming and J lost 0 bases; unmatched junction nucleotides: 0. CDR3 coding DNA: TGTGCCAGCAGCTTGGGACAGGGTAGCAATCAGCCCCAGCATTTT. Translating gives CASSLGQGSNQPQHF.